Each of the 26 T cell receptor beta chains below was sequenced from the same sample in a study of cytomegalovirus exposure and HLA in healthy donors. It was with 60 Vbeta and 13 Jbeta primers that the PCR ran. Some clones are missing from TCRdb's copy, which holds only in-frame ones; the method was immunoSEQ multiplex PCR. The sample has 120,000 or so clones; roughly 80% are singletons. Source material: PBMCs. The receptors here all came from a woman aged 45 to 65 in good health and CMV-seronegative.

This chain uses TRBV6-6 with TRBJ1-5; 7 bases agree with TRBD1. The CDR3 sequence is 12 residues long. Trimming at V came to 2 bases and at J to 12 bases, leaving 4 bases not matched to a gene. The V gene's germline CDR1 is MNHNY and CDR2 SVGAGI (reference sequence). The CDR3 nucleotides read TGTGCCAGCAGTTACGATGGACAGGACCAGCATTTT. As protein: CASSYDGQDQHF.

The count of this clone is one. The J gene is TRBJ1-2, the V gene TRBV5-6; a possible D gene is TRBD1 (6 bases). The CDR3 sequence is 14 residues long. V was pared by 3 bases and J by 7 bases, with 16 bases between. Germline V lookup: CDR1 SGHDT, CDR2 YYEEEE. The CDR3 DNA sequence: TGTGCCAGCAGCTCAACAGGGATCGAGGGTGGCTACACCTTC. Protein sequence: CASSSTGIEGGYTF.

V usage is TRBV28 and J usage is TRBJ2-4; D is perhaps TRBD1 (6 bases). Germline CDR1 and CDR2: MDHEN and SYDVKM. V lost 4 bases and J lost 6, with 10 bases in between. The length of the CDR3 is 13 residues. The CDR3 DNA reads TGTGCCAGCAGTTCGGGACAACGAAACATTCAGTACTTC. It is translated as CASSSGQRNIQYF. The variable domain in full, with the rest retrieved from reference TRBV28 and TRBJ2-4, is DVKVTQSSRYLVKRTGEKVFLECVQDMDHENMFWYRQDPGLGLRLIYFSYDVKMKEKGDIPEGYSVSREKKERFSLILESASTNQTSMYLCASSSGQRNIQYFGAGTRLSVL.

The V gene is TRBV28, the J gene TRBJ2-3; 9 positions match TRBD1. The CDR3 totals 16 residues. Germline V gene data show CDR1 as MDHEN and CDR2 as SYDVKM. Losses at the gene ends were 4 bases for V and 0 bases for J; bases not matched to a gene: 5. The CDR3 DNA is TGTGCCAGCAGTTCCCCGGGACAGGGTAGCACAGATACGCAGTATTTT. Its translation is CASSSPGQGSTDTQYF.

V is TRBV19 and J is TRBJ1-2; the match to TRBD1 covers 7 bases. With 5 bases clipped from V and 4 bases from J, the junction kept 10 bases outside the gene matches. The CDR3 length is 15 residues. Germline V gene lookup returns CDR1 LNHDA and CDR2 SQIVND (reference sequence). The DNA of the CDR3 is TGTGCCAGTAGTCCGGACGGACAGGCAAGCTATGGCTACACCTTC. Its translation is CASSPDGQASYGYTF.

The chain couples TRBV18 to TRBJ2-7; D is ambiguous. The CDR3 is 14 amino acids. Trimming stripped 3 bases from V and 2 bases from J, with 11 bases between. CDR1 KGHSH and CDR2 LQKENI come from the germline V gene. This CDR3 reads CASSPSRYTYEQYF. The CDR3 region has the DNA TGTGCCAGCTCACCCTCACGATACACCTACGAGCAGTACTTC.

The V gene is TRBV25-1, the J gene TRBJ2-7; D is unclear. Germline CDR1 reads MGHDK; CDR2 reads SYGVNS. The V and J ends lost 3 bases and 2 bases respectively, with 11 bases between them. There are 14 residues in the CDR3. CDR3 nucleotides: TGTGCCAGCAGTGAGTTTGCAGGCCCCTACGAGCAGTACTTC. It encodes CASSEFAGPYEQYF.

The gene calls are TRBV18 and TRBJ2-1, with 11 bases that match TRBD1. CDR1 and CDR2 (germline): KGHSH, LQKENI. The CDR3 runs 17 residues. J gave up 4 bases and V 2 bases, and 7 bases lay outside the gene matches. Written as DNA, the CDR3 is TGTGCCAGCTCACCAACGTTAGGACAGGGGGCTTACAATGAGCAGTTCTTC. As protein: CASSPTLGQGAYNEQFF.

This clone was picked up a small number of times. The CDR3 DNA sequence: TGTGCCAGCTCACTTAGCTCCTACGAGCAGTACTTC. Translated, it gives CASSLSSYEQYF. The V gene is TRBV18, the J gene TRBJ2-7; D gene unclear. CDR3 length: 12 residues. V was shortened by 4 bases and J by 0 bases, with 4 bases between the two germline ends. Germline V gene sequence: CDR1 KGHSH, CDR2 LQKENI.

The CDR3: CASSLMADDTQYF. The CDR3 coding sequence is TGTGCCAGCAGCTTAATGGCGGATGATACGCAGTATTTT. The V call is TRBV7-3, the J call TRBJ2-3; D gene ambiguous. Germline CDR1 and CDR2: SGHTA and FQGTGA. V was pared by 1 base and J by 6 bases, with 8 bases between. The CDR3 runs 13 residues.

This chain joins TRBV7-9 and TRBJ1-1; D unclear. Germline V gene data show CDR1 as SEHNR and CDR2 as FQNEAQ (reference sequence). This CDR3 has 11 amino acids. V lost 5 bases to trimming and J lost 5 bases, with 6 bases between them. The CDR3 bases are TGTGCCAGCAGCGTGAGGACTGAAGCTTTCTTT. Its protein is CASSVRTEAFF.

The rearrangement joins TRBV28 to TRBJ2-7; 12 bases are a match to TRBD1. Trimming at V came to 2 bases and at J to 3 bases, leaving 11 bases not matched to a gene. This CDR3 region has 18 residues. Germline V gene data show CDR1 as MDHEN and CDR2 as SYDVKM. CDR3 sequence: CASSLRRDRGPINYEQYF. The DNA of the CDR3 is TGTGCCAGCAGTTTAAGGAGGGACAGGGGGCCCATAAACTACGAGCAGTACTTC.

The genes are TRBV27 and TRBJ1-4; 10 bases are a match to TRBD1. The V gene end was trimmed by 6 bases and the J gene end by 7 bases; junction bases not matched to a gene: 8. Germline values: CDR1 MNHEY, CDR2 SMNVEV (reference sequence). This CDR3 comprises 15 residues. CDR3 coding DNA: TGTGCCAGCAGGGCACCGGGACAGGGGTTTGAAAAACTGTTTTTT. It codes for CASRAPGQGFEKLFF.

In this sample, this clone turned up a few times. V and J are TRBV6-5 and TRBJ1-2; D gene unclear. The CDR3 length is 13 residues. Germline V gene sequence: CDR1 MNHEY, CDR2 SVGAGI. Trimming left V 0 bases short and J 5 bases short, with 7 bases between. This CDR3 reads CASSYSRDYGYTF. CDR3 DNA sequence: TGTGCCAGCAGTTACTCGAGAGATTATGGCTACACCTTC.

The genes are TRBV27 and TRBJ2-1; 7 positions agree with TRBD2. The germline V gene has CDR1 MNHEY and CDR2 SMNVEV (reference sequence). V lost 3 bases, J lost 0 bases, and 5 bases stayed unmatched. The CDR3 is 16 residues long. The CDR3 DNA follows: TGTGCCAGCAGTTTCGTCAGCGGGAACTCCTACAATGAGCAGTTCTTC. This codes for CASSFVSGNSYNEQFF.

J is TRBJ1-4 and V is TRBV28; 7 nucleotides align to TRBD1. The V and J ends lost 2 bases and 1 base, in that order; junction bases with no gene match: 7. The CDR3 length is 17 residues. Germline V gives CDR1 MDHEN, CDR2 SYDVKM. CDR3 DNA: TGTGCCAGCAGTTTACCCCCTTACAGGGGAACTAATGAAAAACTGTTTTTT. Translated, it gives CASSLPPYRGTNEKLFF.

This rearrangement joins TRBV20-1 to TRBJ2-1; D is possibly TRBD2 (6 bases). The CDR3 spans 11 residues. Germline loops: CDR1 DFQATT, CDR2 SNEGSKA (reference sequence). V was cut by 6 bases and J by 8 bases, with 11 bases left in between. Here the CDR3 DNA reads TGCAGTGCCGGCGGGGCGTATGAGCAGTTCTTC. The encoded protein is CSAGGAYEQFF.

About this clone itself: One end of the junction does not line up with germline, which may come from a read error. This CDR3 is also generated by other DNA sequences in the sample. The V call is TRBV10-3, the J call TRBJ2-1; 11 bases are shared with TRBD1. The germline V gene encodes CDR1 ENHRY and CDR2 SYGVKD. The CDR3 runs to 13 residues. The CDR3 bases are TGCGCCATCAGTGGACAGGGGGCGAATGAGCAGTTCTTC. It specifies CAISGQGANEQFF.

V usage is TRBV27 and J usage is TRBJ2-5, with 12 bases that match TRBD1. The end of the DNA aligns better with TRBJ2-7, so the J call may be wrong. This CDR3 is 15 amino acids long. The germline V gene encodes CDR1 MNHEY and CDR2 SMNVEV (reference sequence). CDR3 residues: CASSLGGQGAYEQYF. In nucleotides, the CDR3 is TGTGCCAGCAGTTTAGGGGGACAGGGGGCTTACGAGCAGTACTTC.

The rearrangement uses TRBV28 and TRBJ2-1; a weak D match, TRBD2 (5 bases). From germline, CDR1 is MDHEN and CDR2 SYDVKM. CDR3 size: 16 residues. Deletions cut 3 bases from V and 4 bases from J, with 16 bases between. The CDR3 spells CASSFFSSGDYNEQFF. CDR3 sequence (DNA): TGTGCCAGCAGTTTTTTTTCCAGCGGAGATTACAATGAGCAGTTCTTC.

The rearrangement joins TRBV6-1 to TRBJ1-1; D gene uncertain. The germline CDR1 and CDR2 sequences are MNHNS and SASEGT. The V end lost 1 base, the J end lost 1 base, and 10 bases lay between the germline ends. This CDR3 has 15 residues. Written as DNA, the CDR3 is TGTGCCAGCAGTGAAGACTCGATTACGAACACTGAAGCTTTCTTT. It translates to CASSEDSITNTEAFF.

This clone was observed once. The V gene is TRBV7-7, the J gene TRBJ2-7; D gene unclear. The germline V gene has CDR1 SSHAT and CDR2 FNYEAQ (reference sequence). The CDR3 loop spans 14 amino acids. Trimming shortened V by 2 bases and J by 4 bases, and 12 bases separated the two germline ends. The CDR3 region has the DNA TGTGCCAGCAGCTTAAGTAGTCTGAGATACGAGCAGTACTTC. Encoded protein: CASSLSSLRYEQYF.

This clone was detected once. The CDR3 DNA follows: TGTGCCACCAGCCCGCGGGATCTACCCTACGAGCAGTACTTC. Translated, it gives CATSPRDLPYEQYF. The genes are TRBV15 and TRBJ2-7, with D possibly matching TRBD2 (6 bases). The germline V gene has CDR1 LNHNV and CDR2 YYDKDF (reference sequence). The length of the CDR3 is 14 residues. V was cut by 5 bases and J by 2 bases, with 13 bases left in between.

This clone was counted a few times. The chain links TRBV2 to TRBJ1-1; unclear D gene. The length of the CDR3 is 14 residues. V was shortened by 3 bases and J by 0 bases, with 8 bases between the two germline ends. Germline CDR1 reads SNHLY; CDR2 reads FYNNEI. CDR3 nucleotide sequence: TGTGCCAGCAGTGACGGTGGGCTGAACACTGAAGCTTTCTTT. This encodes CASSDGGLNTEAFF.

This clone appeared once. This chain uses TRBV27 with TRBJ2-7; D remains ambiguous. The CDR3 totals 17 residues. V was shortened by 4 bases and J by 4 bases, with 23 bases between the two germline ends. The germline V gene has CDR1 MNHEY and CDR2 SMNVEV (reference sequence). Written as DNA, the CDR3 is TGTGCCAGCAGTTCCGGTCGAAGCGCGATACTGTTTTACGAGCAGTACTTC. It specifies CASSSGRSAILFYEQYF.

The V and J genes are TRBV29-1 and TRBJ1-3; no firm D call. CDR3 size: 13 residues. Trimming cost V 4 bases and J 4 bases, with 11 bases left between them. CDR1 is SQVTM, CDR2 ANQGSEA, per germline. Written as DNA, the CDR3 is TGCAGCGTTGTTTCGGGGTTCGGAAACACCATATATTTT. Protein: CSVVSGFGNTIYF.